The 13 T cell receptor beta chains reported below all come from one sample, sequenced in a study of T cells in Graves' hyperthyroidism and ophthalmopathy. TCR beta CDR3 sequences were amplified from RNA transcripts. In the first-round RT-PCR of the TCR CDR3, the HTBI primer set was used. TCRdb fed the multiplex PCR reads into MiXCR, producing one record per CDR3 protein. This sample has some 760,000 distinct CDR3 sequences, with less than 15% found just once. The sequenced sample was blood. The receptor source for this set is a woman aged 18 to 35 with Graves' hyperthyroidism.

There are a few counts of this clonotype. The chain joins TRBV29-1 to TRBJ2-7; 10 bases align to TRBD1. CDR3 length equals 16 residues. After removal of 3 bases from V and 3 bases from J, the junction contained 11 bases not matched to a gene. The germline V gene encodes CDR1 SQVTM and CDR2 ANQGSEA. The CDR3 nucleotides are TGCAGCGTTGAGCCCACTTGGGACAGGGGTAACTACGAGCAGTACTTC. Protein: CSVEPTWDRGNYEQYF.

This clonotype appeared a few times. The gene calls are TRBV5-1 and TRBJ2-3, with D unresolved. V lost 6 bases, J lost 0 bases, and 14 bases lay in between. Germline-derived CDR1 and CDR2 are SGHRS and YFSETQ. The CDR3 is 15 residues long. CDR3 DNA sequence: TGCGCCAGCAAGAGTCAGTTAACTAGCACAGATACGCAGTATTTT. Protein sequence: CASKSQLTSTDTQYF.

To note about this clonotype: This may stem from a read error, because a much larger clone lies one nucleotide away. The CDR3 region has the DNA TGTGCCAGCAGCTTTGGGGGGAGCTCCTACAATGGGCAGTTCTTC. It is translated as CASSFGGSSYNGQFF. The gene calls are TRBV11-2 and TRBJ2-1; D is possibly TRBD2 (6 bases). The V gene's germline CDR1 is SGHAT and CDR2 FQNNGV. This CDR3 is built from 15 residues.

The chain recombines TRBV7-8 with TRBJ2-5; the match to TRBD2 covers 10 bases. This CDR3 has 18 amino acids. Germline CDR1 SGHVS, CDR2 FQNEAQ. The V and J ends lost 3 bases and 4 bases, in that order; junction bases with no gene match: 14. The CDR3 here is CASSFIQWASGSGETQYF. The CDR3 bases are TGTGCCAGCAGCTTTATACAGTGGGCTAGCGGGAGTGGAGAGACCCAGTACTTC.

Many counts were recorded for this clonotype. V usage is TRBV7-2 and J usage is TRBJ2-1; D gene unclear. The CDR3 consists of 13 residues. Trimming removed 2 bases from V and 2 bases from J, with 4 bases in between. The V gene's germline CDR1 is SGHTA and CDR2 FQGNSA. CDR3 sequence reads: CASSLSTYNEQFF. CDR3 coding DNA: TGTGCCAGCAGCTTAAGCACCTACAATGAGCAGTTCTTC.

This clonotype was picked up many times. V gene TRBV27 combines with J gene TRBJ2-5; D assignment may be TRBD1 or TRBD2 (5 bases each). Trimming removed 6 bases at V and 5 bases at J, with 19 bases between. From germline, CDR1 is MNHEY and CDR2 SMNVEV (reference sequence). The CDR3 totals 15 residues. The CDR3 sequence: CASSPSPPGRETQYF. DNA for the CDR3: TGTGCCAGCAGCCCTTCTCCCCCGGGGCGGGAGACCCAGTACTTC.

This clonotype was observed a few times. The rearrangement uses TRBV7-2 and TRBJ2-3; no reliable D call. Germline V gene sequence: CDR1 SGHTA, CDR2 FQGNSA. Trimming took 2 bases from V and 6 from J, leaving 12 bases between them. This CDR3 has 14 residues. The CDR3 DNA reads as TGTGCCAGCAGCTTAATTGGAACTACGGATACGCAGTATTTT. Translating gives CASSLIGTTDTQYF.

This rearrangement joins TRBV19 to TRBJ2-6; D unresolved. CDR3 length: 16 residues. With 4 bases removed from V and 0 bases from J, the gap between germline ends came to 10 bases. CDR1 and CDR2 from the germline V gene are LNHDA and SQIVND (reference sequence). Here the CDR3 reads CASSTTYFSGANVLTF. The DNA of the CDR3 is TGTGCCAGTAGTACAACCTACTTCTCTGGGGCCAACGTCCTGACTTTC.

J is TRBJ1-5 and V is TRBV30, with a possible D match to TRBD1 (5 bases). This CDR3 contains 15 residues. V was shortened by 0 bases and J by 2 bases, with 11 bases between the two germline ends. Germline CDR1 reads GTSNPN; CDR2 reads SVGIG (reference sequence). CDR3 protein: CAWSVPWGGNQPQHF. CDR3 DNA: TGTGCCTGGAGTGTACCCTGGGGGGGCAATCAGCCCCAGCATTTT. The entire variable domain, with the rest obtained from reference TRBV30 and TRBJ1-5, is as follows: SQTIHQWPATLVQPVGSPLSLECTVEGTSNPNLYWYRQAAGRGLQLLFYSVGIGQISSEVPQNLSASRPQDRQFILSSKKLLLSDSGFYLCAWSVPWGGNQPQHFGDGTRLSIL.

There are a few counts of this clonotype. Here the CDR3 DNA reads TGCAGTGCTAGGGGGCGGGGGGGCAAGTTCTTC. Amino acids: CSARGRGGKFF. J is TRBJ2-1 and V is TRBV20-1, with 9 bases fitting TRBD2. There are 11 residues in the CDR3. The V and J ends lost 3 bases and 14 bases, in that order; junction bases with no gene match: 5. Germline CDR1 and CDR2: DFQATT and SNEGSKA (reference sequence).

V gene TRBV6-2 or TRBV6-3 combines with J gene TRBJ2-7, with TRBD2 identical over 14 bases. Germline values: CDR1 MNHEY, CDR2 SVGEGT. J lost 9 bases, V lost 7 bases, and 11 bases had no gene match. The CDR3 contains 15 residues. The CDR3 region is CASTYGGTSGSGQYF. As DNA, the CDR3 is TGTGCCAGCACCTACGGTGGGACTAGCGGGAGCGGGCAGTACTTC.

The CDR3 region is CGSGTGLLSGANVLTF. Here the CDR3 DNA reads TGTGGGTCCGGGACAGGGCTTCTCTCTGGGGCCAACGTCCTGACTTTC. The chain couples TRBV30 to TRBJ2-6, with 9 nucleotides matching TRBD1. Per germline, CDR1 GTSNPN and CDR2 SVGIG (reference sequence). CDR3 length: 16 residues. The full variable domain, rest sourced from reference TRBV30 and TRBJ2-6, is SQTIHQWPATLVQPVGSPLSLECTVEGTSNPNLYWYRQAAGRGLQLLFYSVGIGQISSEVPQNLSASRPQDRQFILSSKKLLLSDSGFYLCGSGTGLLSGANVLTFGAGSRLTVL.

This clonotype was seen a few times. The rearrangement links TRBV20-1 to TRBJ2-6, with D maybe TRBD2 (7 bases). V was trimmed by 1 base and J by 2 bases, leaving 15 bases between them. CDR1 is DFQATT and CDR2 is SNEGSKA in the germline V gene (reference sequence). The CDR3 sequence is 17 residues long. The CDR3 loop reads CSARAGGALPGANVLTF. CDR3 coding DNA: TGCAGTGCTAGAGCGGGGGGCGCCCTGCCTGGGGCCAACGTCCTGACTTTC.